These 20 T cell receptor beta chains were sequenced from one sample in a study of T-cell memory formation after mild COVID-19 (dated by TCRdb to about 2021). The method behind the library was 5' RACE. The sequencer was an Illumina NovaSeq 6000. Using fastp at Q25 and MiXCR, TCRdb reprocessed the public reads and kept productive beta chains. Entries are consolidated by CDR3 protein sequence, retaining the most common genes and DNA. A total of around 530,000 distinct CDR3 sequences appear in this sample, roughly 21% of them only once. Of the sample, under 8.5% is held by the ten largest clones. The sample taken for sequencing was PBMCs or a T cell subset sorted from them (not recorded which). Receptors originate from an adult woman who had mild COVID-19 (a few samples of this study predate the infection). The sample titles of this study are shuffled in the database, so cell type and time point are left out; the donor was told from shared clones.

In its sample, this clonotype was seen a few times. This chain's CDR3 is CASSYGTGETQYF. As DNA, the CDR3 is TGTGCCAGCAGTTACGGGACGGGAGAGACCCAGTACTTC. V and J are TRBV6-2 or TRBV6-3 and TRBJ2-5, with D perhaps matching TRBD1 or TRBD2 (5 bases each). Germline assignment: CDR1 MNHEY and CDR2 SVGEGT. Trimming left V 2 bases short and J 4 bases short, with 8 bases between. This CDR3 spans 13 amino acids.

The V call is TRBV12-3 or TRBV12-4, the J call TRBJ2-1, with TRBD2 matching 7 bases. The length of the CDR3 is 15 residues. The junction had 7 bases not matched to a gene; V was cut back by 3 bases and J by 5 bases. The CDR3 region has the DNA TGTGCCAGCAGTTTTATGGGGAGGGGTCACAATGAGCAGTTCTTC. Translated: CASSFMGRGHNEQFF.

The chain links TRBV6-2 or TRBV6-3 to TRBJ1-5; 9 bases match TRBD1. Germline CDR1 MNHEY, CDR2 SVGEGT. CDR3 length: 16 amino acids. V lost 7 bases and J lost 1; bases outside the gene matches: 8. CDR3 bases: TGTGCCAGCAAAGCTCTTGGGACAGGGAGCAATCAGCCCCAGCATTTT. It yields the protein CASKALGTGSNQPQHF.

This sequence joins TRBV29-1 and TRBJ2-2; D is unclear. Germline CDR1 reads SQVTM; CDR2 reads ANQGSEA. This CDR3 contains 12 residues. V gave up 5 bases and J gave up 3 bases, with 7 bases separating them. CDR3 amino acids: CSVWLHTGELFF. Written as DNA, the CDR3 is TGCAGCGTTTGGCTGCACACCGGGGAGCTGTTTTTT.

V usage is TRBV12-3 or TRBV12-4 and J usage is TRBJ1-1; D ambiguous. The CDR3 spans 14 residues. V was clipped by 4 bases and J by 4 bases, with 13 bases between them. In DNA form, the CDR3 reads TGTGCCAGCAGTTCGGAGGGAGGTAGCACTGAAGCTTTCTTT. Protein: CASSSEGGSTEAFF.

The gene calls are TRBV7-9 and TRBJ1-1, with D unclear. Trimming removed 8 bases at V and 0 bases at J, with 4 bases between. This CDR3 has 11 residues. Per the germline V gene, CDR1 is SEHNR and CDR2 is FQNEAQ (reference sequence). CDR3 nucleotides: TGTGCCAGCGGAGTGAACACTGAAGCTTTCTTT. Translating gives CASGVNTEAFF.

The chain combines TRBV7-9 with TRBJ1-5, with D maybe TRBD1 (5 bases). CDR3 length: 12 residues. Looked up from germline, CDR1 is SEHNR and CDR2 is FQNEAQ (reference sequence). V was cut by 5 bases and J by 7 bases, with 9 bases left in between. CDR3 coding DNA: TGTGCCAGCAGCATGGGGGGGCAGCCCCAGCATTTT. Residues: CASSMGGQPQHF.

Turning to this clonotype: A single base separates this from a much larger clone, so it may be a read error. This rearrangement joins TRBV29-1 to TRBJ2-7; 9 bases match TRBD1. The V segment lost 7 bases and the J segment 2 bases; nucleotides outside the gene matches: 3. Germline V lookup: CDR1 SQVTM, CDR2 ANQGSEA. CDR3 length: 12 residues. This chain's CDR3 is CSAGTGTYEQYF. In DNA, the CDR3 is TGCAGCGCAGGGACAGGGACCTACGAGCAGTACTTC.

The rearrangement joins TRBV12-2 to TRBJ2-1; no DNA check was done on the table's D call, TRBD2. TRBV12-2 is noted as a pseudogene. CDR3 length equals 13 residues. CDR3 nucleotides: TGTGCAAGGGACTATGACGGGGATACTGAGCAGTTCTTC. Translating gives CARDYDGDTEQFF.

The chain uses TRBV7-8 and TRBJ2-1; TRBD2 matches at 9 bases. The trim removed 5 bases at V and 6 bases at J, leaving 11 bases unmatched. The CDR3 loop spans 16 amino acids. Germline V gives CDR1 SGHVS, CDR2 FQNEAQ. This chain's CDR3 is CASSLGLGLAFNEQFF. Written as DNA, the CDR3 is TGTGCCAGCAGCCTGGGGCTGGGACTAGCTTTCAATGAGCAGTTCTTC. Combining the CDR3 with reference TRBV7-8 and TRBJ2-1 gives the whole variable domain GAGVSQSPRYKVAKRGQDVALRCDPISGHVSLFWYQQALGQGPEFLTYFQNEAQLDKSGLPSDRFFAERPEGSVSTLKIQRTQQEDSAVYLCASSLGLGLAFNEQFFGPGTRLTVL.

The chain couples TRBV29-1 to TRBJ1-1; TRBD1 aligns across 7 bases. V lost 5 bases and J lost 1; bases outside the gene matches: 7. The germline V gene encodes CDR1 SQVTM and CDR2 ANQGSEA. This CDR3 spans 14 amino acids. The CDR3 sequence is CSVTPRDRNTEAFF. The CDR3 bases are TGCAGCGTTACCCCCCGGGACAGGAACACTGAAGCTTTCTTT.

The V gene is TRBV27, the J gene TRBJ2-1; TRBD2 matches 12 bases. This CDR3 spans 18 amino acids. Trimming removed 4 bases from V and 4 bases from J; junction bases left unmatched: 11. CDR1 and CDR2 (germline): MNHEY, SMNVEV (reference sequence). CDR3 nucleotide sequence: TGTGCCAGCAGTTCCGCCGCCGGGACTAGCGGGCTATACAATGAGCAGTTCTTC. Translation gives CASSSAAGTSGLYNEQFF.

The chain combines TRBV7-3 with TRBJ2-7; D uncertain. Trimming took 4 bases from V and 5 from J, leaving 12 bases between them. The CDR3 has 13 residues. From germline, CDR1 is SGHTA and CDR2 FQGTGA. CDR3 residues: CASSSYRTDEQYF. The CDR3 DNA reads TGTGCCAGCAGCTCCTATAGGACGGACGAGCAGTACTTC.

The gene calls are TRBV24-1 and TRBJ2-3; possible D gene TRBD1, 6 bases. V was shortened by 3 bases and J by 4 bases, with 10 bases between the two germline ends. Germline values: CDR1 KGHDR, CDR2 SFDVKD. This CDR3 spans 14 amino acids. CDR3 amino acids: CATSDHQGSDTQYF. As DNA, the CDR3 is TGTGCCACCAGTGATCATCAGGGGTCAGATACGCAGTATTTT.

This clonotype was picked up a small number of times. The V call is TRBV23-1, the J call TRBJ2-1, with TRBD2 as a possible D gene (6 bases). TRBV23-1 is designated an ORF whose function remains uncertain. V lost 3 bases, J lost 1 base, and 13 bases lay in between. This CDR3 region has 16 residues. The CDR3 sequence: CASSHDGRGSYNEQFF. The CDR3 nucleotides are TGCGCCAGCAGTCATGACGGGAGAGGGTCCTACAATGAGCAGTTCTTC.

This clonotype occurred a few times. The gene calls are TRBV9 and TRBJ2-5; 11 bases map to TRBD2. This CDR3 region has 15 residues. Germline V gene data show CDR1 as SGDLS and CDR2 as YYNGEE. The junction had 5 bases not matched to a gene; V was cut back by 3 bases and J by 4 bases. The DNA for the CDR3 is TGTGCCAGCAGCGGTAGCGGGGGGGCCGGAGAGACCCAGTACTTC. Its translation: CASSGSGGAGETQYF.

The chain combines TRBV29-1 with TRBJ2-7; 12 nucleotides line up with TRBD1. Per the germline V gene, CDR1 is SQVTM and CDR2 is ANQGSEA. The CDR3 is 12 amino acids. The CDR3 protein is CSAGTGGNEQYF. The DNA of the CDR3 is TGCAGTGCCGGGACAGGGGGCAACGAGCAGTACTTC.

This clonotype has a handful of counts. J is TRBJ2-7 and V is TRBV4-1, with D perhaps TRBD1 (7 bases). CDR1 and CDR2 (germline): MGHRA, YSYEKL. The CDR3 consists of 14 residues. V dropped 3 bases and J dropped 3 bases, with 12 bases sitting between them. The CDR3, as DNA: TGCGCCAGCAGCCACGCGGGACAGTTCTACGAGCAGTACTTC. Its protein is CASSHAGQFYEQYF.

This clonotype showed up just a few times. The rearrangement links TRBV3-1 to TRBJ2-1; TRBD1 aligns across 7 bases. CDR3 length equals 17 residues. V dropped 0 bases and J dropped 1; count of bases not matched to a gene: 6. CDR1 and CDR2 (germline): LGHDT, YNNKEL (reference sequence). The CDR3 protein is CASSQEETGISYNEQFF. The CDR3 DNA follows: TGTGCCAGCAGCCAAGAGGAGACAGGGATATCCTACAATGAGCAGTTCTTC.

This sequence joins TRBV5-1 and TRBJ2-3; 10 positions agree with TRBD2. V trimming: 5 bases; J trimming: 4 bases; junction bases outside the gene matches: 4. In germline, CDR1 is SGHRS, CDR2 YFSETQ. CDR3 length: 14 residues. As DNA, the CDR3 is TGCGCCAGCAGGGTAGCGGGGGGCCCAGATACGCAGTATTTT. It codes for CASRVAGGPDTQYF.